A single TCR beta chain is shown here with its context. Produced via immunoSEQ multiplex PCR; TCRdb's table is partial and in-frame only. Here the sample spans approximately 100,000 clones, roughly nine tenths being singletons. The data belong to a study of blood T cell repertoires in COVID-19. Sequenced material: peripheral blood. The origin of this receptor is a human donor in a cohort sampled during active COVID-19.

CDR3 in amino acids: CASSTGLAGVSNEQFF. Written as DNA, the CDR3 is TGTGCCAGCAGCACGGGACTAGCGGGAGTGTCCAATGAGCAGTTCTTC. This chain connects TRBV5-4 to TRBJ2-1; 14 nucleotides align to TRBD2. Losses at the gene ends were 4 bases for V and 6 bases for J; bases not matched to a gene: 6. Germline assignment: CDR1 SGHNT and CDR2 YYREEE (reference sequence). This CDR3 region has 16 residues.